Given below is one T cell receptor beta chain in context. This specimen comes from a study of T cell responses to AZD1222 COVID-19 vaccine. The germline CDR1 and CDR2 sequences are LNHDA and SQIVND (reference sequence). V lost 5 bases and J lost 11, with 22 bases in between. This CDR3 spans 15 amino acids. Data came from immunoSEQ multiplex PCR; TCRdb stores just in-frame clones and leaves some out. The table lists 95,000 to 150,000 clones, 80% to 90% of them singletons. Sequenced material: peripheral blood, taken on day 0 of AZD1222 vaccination. The clonotype originates from an adult in good health. The rearrangement uses TRBV19 and TRBJ1-5; the D gene is possibly TRBD1 (5 bases). The CDR3 DNA follows: TGTGCCAGTAGTCTCGAGTCAGGGAGGGCCTTGACCCAGCATTTT. It codes for CASSLESGRALTQHF.